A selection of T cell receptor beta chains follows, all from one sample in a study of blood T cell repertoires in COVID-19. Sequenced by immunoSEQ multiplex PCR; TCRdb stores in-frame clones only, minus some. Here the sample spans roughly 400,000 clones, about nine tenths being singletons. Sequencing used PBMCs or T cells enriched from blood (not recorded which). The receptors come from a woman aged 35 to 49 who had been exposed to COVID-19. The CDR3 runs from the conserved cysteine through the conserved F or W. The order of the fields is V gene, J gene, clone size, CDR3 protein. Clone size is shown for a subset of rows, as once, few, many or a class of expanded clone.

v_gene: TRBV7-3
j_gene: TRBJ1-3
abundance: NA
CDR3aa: CASSPGSSGNTIYF

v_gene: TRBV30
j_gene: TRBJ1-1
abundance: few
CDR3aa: CAWSVQGVNTEAFF

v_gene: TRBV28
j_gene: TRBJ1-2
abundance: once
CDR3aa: CASRGPYGYTF

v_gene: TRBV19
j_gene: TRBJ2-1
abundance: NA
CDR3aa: CASSIDGGSSYNEQFF

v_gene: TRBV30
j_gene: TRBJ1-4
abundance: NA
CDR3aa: CAWSEGSGSELFF

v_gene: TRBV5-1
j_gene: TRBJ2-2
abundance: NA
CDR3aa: CASIPGGSNTGELFF

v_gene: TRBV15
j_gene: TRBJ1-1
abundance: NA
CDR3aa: CATSRGDRGGTEAFF

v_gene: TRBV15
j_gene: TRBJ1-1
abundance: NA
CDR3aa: CATSSNRVGTEAFF

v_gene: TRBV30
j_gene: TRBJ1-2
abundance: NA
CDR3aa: CAWSVITGSGYTF

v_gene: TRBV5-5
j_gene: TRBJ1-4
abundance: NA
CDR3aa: CASSFREAATNEKLFF

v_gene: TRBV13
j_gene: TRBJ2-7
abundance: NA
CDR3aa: CASSLEQGAYEQYF

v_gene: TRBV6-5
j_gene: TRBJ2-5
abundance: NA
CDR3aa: CASSFGTGGETQYF

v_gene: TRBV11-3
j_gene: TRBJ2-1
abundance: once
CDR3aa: CASSLDPKRNEQFF

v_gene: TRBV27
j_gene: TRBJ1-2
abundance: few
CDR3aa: CASSLFPSYGYTF

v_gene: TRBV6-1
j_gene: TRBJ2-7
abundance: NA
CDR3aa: CASSDTGTGHYEQYF

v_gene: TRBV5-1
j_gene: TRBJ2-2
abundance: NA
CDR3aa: CASSSTSVPGELFF

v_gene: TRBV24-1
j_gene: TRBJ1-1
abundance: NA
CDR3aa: CATSARQGIEAFF

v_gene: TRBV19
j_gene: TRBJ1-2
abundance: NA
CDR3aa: CASSILGTRHYGYTF

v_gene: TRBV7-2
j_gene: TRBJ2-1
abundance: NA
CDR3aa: CASGLAVNNEQFF

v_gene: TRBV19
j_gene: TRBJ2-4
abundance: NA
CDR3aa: CASRRTGVNIQYF

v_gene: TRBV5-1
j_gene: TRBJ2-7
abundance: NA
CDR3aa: CASSAGPSYEQYF

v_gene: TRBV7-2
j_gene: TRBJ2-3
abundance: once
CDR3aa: CASSLLAGSADTQYF

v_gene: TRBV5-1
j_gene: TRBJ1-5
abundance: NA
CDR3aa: CASSPGQDLSNQPQHF

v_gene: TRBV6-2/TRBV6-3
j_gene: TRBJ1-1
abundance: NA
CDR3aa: CASSYSLIGPGTEAFF

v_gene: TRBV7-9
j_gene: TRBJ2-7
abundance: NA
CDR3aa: CASSSPGMGEQYF

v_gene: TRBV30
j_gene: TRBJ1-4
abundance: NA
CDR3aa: CAWSATSGTDEKLFF

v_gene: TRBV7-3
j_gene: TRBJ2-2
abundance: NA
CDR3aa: CASSPRPTGELFF

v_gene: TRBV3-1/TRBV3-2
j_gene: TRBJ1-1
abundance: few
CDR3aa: CASTHRGGATEAFF

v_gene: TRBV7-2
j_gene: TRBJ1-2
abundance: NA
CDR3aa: CASSGGASVFYGYTF

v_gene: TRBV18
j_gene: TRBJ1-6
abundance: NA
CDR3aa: CASSPGQAQGSPLHF

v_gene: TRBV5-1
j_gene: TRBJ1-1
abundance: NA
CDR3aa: CASSFTRDTEAFF

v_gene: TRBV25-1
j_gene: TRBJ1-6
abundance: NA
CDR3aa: CASSNTGSNSPLHF

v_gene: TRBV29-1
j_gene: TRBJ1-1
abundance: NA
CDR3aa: CSVGGTMNTEAFF

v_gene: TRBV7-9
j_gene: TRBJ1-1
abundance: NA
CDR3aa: CASSLDFMNTEAFF

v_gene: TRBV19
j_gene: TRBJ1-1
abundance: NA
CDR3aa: CASSIQQNTEAFF

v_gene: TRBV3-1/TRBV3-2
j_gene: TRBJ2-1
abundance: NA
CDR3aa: CASSQDWRNNEQFF

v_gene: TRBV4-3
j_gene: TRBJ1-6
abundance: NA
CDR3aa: CASSQDGLQGARNSPLHF

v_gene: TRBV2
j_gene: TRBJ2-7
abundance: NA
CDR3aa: CASRDIERSSYEQYF

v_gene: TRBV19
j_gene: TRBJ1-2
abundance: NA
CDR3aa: CASKGTGRGYTF

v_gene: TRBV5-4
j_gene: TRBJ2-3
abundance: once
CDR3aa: CASSSGQGRDTQYF

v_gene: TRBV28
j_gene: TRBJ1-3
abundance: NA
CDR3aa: CASSPHTGLGNTIYF

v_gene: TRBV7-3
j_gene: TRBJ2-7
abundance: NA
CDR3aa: CASSLNIAGGSYEQYF

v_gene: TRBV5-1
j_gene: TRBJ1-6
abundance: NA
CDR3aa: CASSLVAGMGSPLHF

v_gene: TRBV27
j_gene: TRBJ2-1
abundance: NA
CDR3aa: CASSARTTYNEQFF

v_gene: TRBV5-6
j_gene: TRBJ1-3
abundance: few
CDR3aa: CASSLAGFSSGNTIYF

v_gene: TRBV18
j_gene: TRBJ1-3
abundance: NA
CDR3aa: CASSPIGTGSGNTIYF

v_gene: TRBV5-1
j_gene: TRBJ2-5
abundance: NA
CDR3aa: CASSYGQAQETQYF

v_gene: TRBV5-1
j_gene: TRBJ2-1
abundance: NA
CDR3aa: CASTPAGLVDNEQFF

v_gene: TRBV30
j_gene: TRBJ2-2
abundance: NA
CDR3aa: CAATTRRSLGELFF

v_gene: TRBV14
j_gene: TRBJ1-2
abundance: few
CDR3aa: CASSPRVRSGYTF

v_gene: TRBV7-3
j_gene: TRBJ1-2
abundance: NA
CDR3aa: CASSSIGSGGLYGYTF

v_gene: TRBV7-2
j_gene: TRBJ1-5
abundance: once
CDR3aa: CASSFQGAQPQHF

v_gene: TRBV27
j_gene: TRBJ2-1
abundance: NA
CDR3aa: CASSSVARPYNEQFF

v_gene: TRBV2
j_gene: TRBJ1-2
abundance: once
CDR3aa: CASSLMGATGYTF

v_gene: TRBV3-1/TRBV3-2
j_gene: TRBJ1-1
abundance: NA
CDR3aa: CASSLSGTAEAFF

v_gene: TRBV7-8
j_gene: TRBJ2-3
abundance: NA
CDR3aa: CASRPGRLAGGDTQYF

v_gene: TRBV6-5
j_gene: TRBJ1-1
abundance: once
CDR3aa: CASSYRWSGGPAFF

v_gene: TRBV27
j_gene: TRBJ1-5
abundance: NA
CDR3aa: CASSSGQYGNQPQHF

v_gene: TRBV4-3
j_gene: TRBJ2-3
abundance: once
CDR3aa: CASSLGVGQGEDTQYF